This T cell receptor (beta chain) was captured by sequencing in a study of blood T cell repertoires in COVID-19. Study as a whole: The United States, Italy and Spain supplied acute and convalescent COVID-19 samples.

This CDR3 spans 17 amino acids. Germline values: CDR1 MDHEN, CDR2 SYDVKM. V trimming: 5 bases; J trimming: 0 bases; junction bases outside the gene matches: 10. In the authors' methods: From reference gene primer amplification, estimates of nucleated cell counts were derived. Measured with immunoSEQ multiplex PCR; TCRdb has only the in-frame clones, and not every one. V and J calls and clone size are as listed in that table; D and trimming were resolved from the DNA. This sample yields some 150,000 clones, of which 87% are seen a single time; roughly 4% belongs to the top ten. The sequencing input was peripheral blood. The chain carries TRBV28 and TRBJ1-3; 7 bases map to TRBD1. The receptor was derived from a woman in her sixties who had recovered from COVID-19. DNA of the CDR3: TGTGCCAGCAGTCCCTCGACAGGGAAAAGCTCTGGAAACACCATATATTTT. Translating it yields CASSPSTGKSSGNTIYF.